Listed below are T cell receptor beta chains from one sample, sequenced in a study of preoperative IRX-2 immunotherapy in early breast cancer. Sequencing used immunoSEQ multiplex PCR; TCRdb keeps in-frame clones, though not all of them. This table has approximately 100,000 clones, 86% appearing once. The sample was tumor tissue, taken after IRX-2 immunotherapy. These receptors were obtained from a human donor with breast cancer. Both conserved end residues are part of each CDR3. A D gene is named only where the DNA matches it firmly. Clone size is stated in some rows and not others, as once, few, many or a class when expanded.

V gene: TRBV12-2
CDR3 length: 14
clone size: NA
D gene: NA
J gene: TRBJ2-6
CDR3 DNA: TGTGCCACCGGTGGGGGCTCTGGGGCCAACGTCCTGACTTTC
CDR3 protein: CATGGGSGANVLTF

V gene: TRBV30
CDR3 length: 12
clone size: NA
D gene: NA
J gene: TRBJ2-7
CDR3 DNA: TGTGCCTGGAGTACTGCTTTCGGGGAGCAGTACTTC
CDR3 protein: CAWSTAFGEQYF

V gene: TRBV18
CDR3 length: 15
clone size: NA
D gene: TRBD2
J gene: TRBJ2-7
CDR3 DNA: TGTGCCAGCTCACCACCGGCTAGCGGGAGTCACGAGCAGTACTTC
CDR3 protein: CASSPPASGSHEQYF

V gene: TRBV5-1
CDR3 length: 15
clone size: once
D gene: NA
J gene: TRBJ1-1
CDR3 DNA: TGCGCCAGCAGCTTGGGACCGTTGATGAACACTGAAGCTTTCTTT
CDR3 protein: CASSLGPLMNTEAFF

V gene: TRBV29-1
CDR3 length: 13
clone size: NA
D gene: NA
J gene: TRBJ1-2
CDR3 DNA: TGCAGCGGATCAACAGGGATGGACTATGGCTACACCTTC
CDR3 protein: CSGSTGMDYGYTF

V gene: TRBV19
CDR3 length: 15
clone size: NA
D gene: NA
J gene: TRBJ2-1
CDR3 DNA: TGTGCCAGTACCCCGCCGGGAGCGGCCTACAATGAGCAGTTCTTC
CDR3 protein: CASTPPGAAYNEQFF

V gene: TRBV6-8
CDR3 length: 13
clone size: NA
D gene: NA
J gene: TRBJ1-1
CDR3 DNA: TGTGCCAGCAGTCCTGATGCCACAGCTGAAGCTTTCTTT
CDR3 protein: CASSPDATAEAFF

V gene: TRBV15
CDR3 length: 16
clone size: NA
D gene: TRBD1
J gene: TRBJ2-7
CDR3 DNA: TGTGCCACCAGCAGAGAAATCGGCAGGGGGAACTACGAGCAGTACTTC
CDR3 protein: CATSREIGRGNYEQYF

V gene: TRBV7-7
CDR3 length: 17
clone size: NA
D gene: TRBD2
J gene: TRBJ2-2
CDR3 DNA: TGTGCCAGCAGCTTAGGTGTCGGGGGGGCGTACACCGGGGAGCTGTTTTTT
CDR3 protein: CASSLGVGGAYTGELFF

V gene: TRBV30
CDR3 length: 12
clone size: NA
D gene: NA
J gene: TRBJ2-2
CDR3 DNA: TGTGCCTGGAGGGGGGAAACCGGGGAGCTGTTTTTT
CDR3 protein: CAWRGETGELFF

V gene: TRBV10-2
CDR3 length: 14
clone size: NA
D gene: NA
J gene: TRBJ1-5
CDR3 DNA: TGCGCCAGTCGGGGACCAGGGGCCAATCAGCCCCAGCATTTT
CDR3 protein: CASRGPGANQPQHF

V gene: TRBV6-7
CDR3 length: 16
clone size: NA
D gene: TRBD1
J gene: TRBJ1-2
CDR3 DNA: TGTGCCAGCAGTGAACCTGGACAGGTTGCCAACTATGGCTACACCTTC
CDR3 protein: CASSEPGQVANYGYTF

V gene: TRBV25-1
CDR3 length: 15
clone size: NA
D gene: NA
J gene: TRBJ2-2
CDR3 DNA: TGTGCCAGCAGTGACTACAGGGATGCACCCGGGGAGCTGTTTTTT
CDR3 protein: CASSDYRDAPGELFF

V gene: TRBV29-1
CDR3 length: 14
clone size: NA
D gene: NA
J gene: TRBJ2-3
CDR3 DNA: TGCAGCGTTTCGGCGGACAGCAGTACAGATACGCAGTATTTT
CDR3 protein: CSVSADSSTDTQYF

V gene: TRBV28
CDR3 length: 14
clone size: NA
D gene: TRBD2
J gene: TRBJ2-1
CDR3 DNA: TGTGCCAGCAAAGGCGGGGGGAACAGACATGAGCAGTTCTTC
CDR3 protein: CASKGGGNRHEQFF

V gene: TRBV5-1
CDR3 length: 14
clone size: once
D gene: TRBD2
J gene: TRBJ2-5
CDR3 DNA: TGCGCCAGTTTCACCTCAAGCGGGGAAGGGACCCAGTACTTC
CDR3 protein: CASFTSSGEGTQYF

V gene: TRBV14
CDR3 length: 15
clone size: once
D gene: TRBD2
J gene: TRBJ2-1
CDR3 DNA: TGTGCCAGCAGCCGGTTACTAGCGGGAGGATATGAGCAGTTCTTC
CDR3 protein: CASSRLLAGGYEQFF

V gene: TRBV6-8
CDR3 length: 15
clone size: few
D gene: NA
J gene: TRBJ1-2
CDR3 DNA: TGTGCCAGCAGTTTGGGGGGTTGGGATAACTATGGCTACACCTTC
CDR3 protein: CASSLGGWDNYGYTF

V gene: TRBV29-1
CDR3 length: 13
clone size: NA
D gene: NA
J gene: TRBJ2-7
CDR3 DNA: TGCAGCGTCACCCGGGACACAACCTACGAGCAGTACTTC
CDR3 protein: CSVTRDTTYEQYF

V gene: TRBV6-8
CDR3 length: 13
clone size: NA
D gene: NA
J gene: TRBJ1-2
CDR3 DNA: TGTGCCATCAGTGTTGGGCAGGGCTATGGCTACACCTTC
CDR3 protein: CAISVGQGYGYTF

V gene: TRBV29-1
CDR3 length: 15
clone size: once
D gene: TRBD2
J gene: TRBJ2-7
CDR3 DNA: TGCAGCGCCCAAGTCCTAGCGGGAAACCAGGACGGGCAGTACTTC
CDR3 protein: CSAQVLAGNQDGQYF

V gene: TRBV28
CDR3 length: 14
clone size: NA
D gene: TRBD2
J gene: TRBJ2-5
CDR3 DNA: TGTGCCAGCAGTTCGGGCGGGAGGGAAGAGACCCAGTACTTC
CDR3 protein: CASSSGGREETQYF

V gene: TRBV19
CDR3 length: 14
clone size: NA
D gene: NA
J gene: TRBJ2-5
CDR3 DNA: TGTGCCAGTAGTATATTGGGAGTCCAAGAGACCCAGTACTTC
CDR3 protein: CASSILGVQETQYF

V gene: TRBV7-1
CDR3 length: 14
clone size: NA
D gene: TRBD1
J gene: TRBJ1-1
CDR3 DNA: TGTGCCAGCTCCGCCGGGACAGCGAACACTGAAGCTTTCTTT
CDR3 protein: CASSAGTANTEAFF

V gene: TRBV5-1
CDR3 length: 14
clone size: few
D gene: NA
J gene: TRBJ2-5
CDR3 DNA: TGCGCCAGCAGCTTGGTGGGGGGTCAGGAGACCCAGTACTTC
CDR3 protein: CASSLVGGQETQYF

V gene: TRBV11-3
CDR3 length: 16
clone size: NA
D gene: TRBD2
J gene: TRBJ2-3
CDR3 DNA: TGTGCCAGCAGCGGTGGGGGGACTAGTCGGACAGATACGCAGTATTTT
CDR3 protein: CASSGGGTSRTDTQYF

V gene: TRBV19
CDR3 length: 15
clone size: NA
D gene: NA
J gene: TRBJ1-4
CDR3 DNA: TGTGCCAGTAGTATTCAAGGGACAACTAATGAAAAACTGTTTTTT
CDR3 protein: CASSIQGTTNEKLFF

V gene: TRBV28
CDR3 length: 17
clone size: NA
D gene: NA
J gene: TRBJ1-5
CDR3 DNA: TGTGCCAGCCGTTTGATCTTCTCTGCAGGTGGCGCCGCTATCCAGCATTTT
CDR3 protein: CASRLIFSAGGAAIQHF

V gene: TRBV28
CDR3 length: 14
clone size: many
D gene: NA
J gene: TRBJ1-6
CDR3 DNA: TGTGCCAGCAGTTTTTCGGCAGGTTCTCCACCCCTCCACTTT
CDR3 protein: CASSFSAGSPPLHF

V gene: TRBV6-8
CDR3 length: 16
clone size: NA
D gene: NA
J gene: TRBJ2-7
CDR3 DNA: TGTGCCAGCAGTTACCTTACAGGGAGGTCCACCTACGAGCAGTACTTC
CDR3 protein: CASSYLTGRSTYEQYF

V gene: TRBV1
CDR3 length: 15
clone size: NA
D gene: NA
J gene: TRBJ2-2
CDR3 DNA: TGCGCCAGCAGCCACGGACAGACGAACACCGGGGAGCTGTTTTTT
CDR3 protein: CASSHGQTNTGELFF

V gene: TRBV6-8
CDR3 length: 16
clone size: NA
D gene: NA
J gene: TRBJ2-7
CDR3 DNA: TGTGCCAGTTACCCCGTGCGGGGTGGCGGCTCCTACGAGCAGTACTTC
CDR3 protein: CASYPVRGGGSYEQYF

V gene: TRBV10-1
CDR3 length: 13
clone size: NA
D gene: TRBD2
J gene: TRBJ2-1
CDR3 DNA: TGCGCCAGCAGTCCGGGACTAGTGGGTGAGCAGTTCTTC
CDR3 protein: CASSPGLVGEQFF

V gene: TRBV30
CDR3 length: 15
clone size: NA
D gene: TRBD1
J gene: TRBJ1-5
CDR3 DNA: TGTGCCTGGAGTTCTGAACAGGGGGCCAGTCAGCCCCAGCATTTT
CDR3 protein: CAWSSEQGASQPQHF

V gene: TRBV28
CDR3 length: 15
clone size: NA
D gene: TRBD1
J gene: TRBJ1-4
CDR3 DNA: TGTGCCACCTCGACCGGGACAGGGGGTAATGAAAAACTGTTTTTT
CDR3 protein: CATSTGTGGNEKLFF

V gene: TRBV6-8
CDR3 length: 14
clone size: once
D gene: NA
J gene: TRBJ1-5
CDR3 DNA: TGTGCCAGCAGTTACAGAGATAGCAATCAGCCCCAGCATTTT
CDR3 protein: CASSYRDSNQPQHF

V gene: TRBV28
CDR3 length: 14
clone size: few
D gene: NA
J gene: TRBJ2-1
CDR3 DNA: TGTGCCAGCAGCCCCGGGGACTTTTACAATGAGCAGTTCTTC
CDR3 protein: CASSPGDFYNEQFF

V gene: TRBV7-1
CDR3 length: 13
clone size: NA
D gene: NA
J gene: TRBJ1-1
CDR3 DNA: TGTGCCAGCAGTCGACAAGGGAACACTGAAGCTTTCTTT
CDR3 protein: CASSRQGNTEAFF

V gene: TRBV10-3
CDR3 length: 13
clone size: once
D gene: NA
J gene: TRBJ1-1
CDR3 DNA: TGTGCCATCAGTGAGCAGAGGAACACTGAAGCTTTCTTT
CDR3 protein: CAISEQRNTEAFF

V gene: TRBV19
CDR3 length: 14
clone size: NA
D gene: NA
J gene: TRBJ2-1
CDR3 DNA: TGTGCCAGTACCCGTAAAAGCTCCTACAATGAGCAGTTCTTC
CDR3 protein: CASTRKSSYNEQFF